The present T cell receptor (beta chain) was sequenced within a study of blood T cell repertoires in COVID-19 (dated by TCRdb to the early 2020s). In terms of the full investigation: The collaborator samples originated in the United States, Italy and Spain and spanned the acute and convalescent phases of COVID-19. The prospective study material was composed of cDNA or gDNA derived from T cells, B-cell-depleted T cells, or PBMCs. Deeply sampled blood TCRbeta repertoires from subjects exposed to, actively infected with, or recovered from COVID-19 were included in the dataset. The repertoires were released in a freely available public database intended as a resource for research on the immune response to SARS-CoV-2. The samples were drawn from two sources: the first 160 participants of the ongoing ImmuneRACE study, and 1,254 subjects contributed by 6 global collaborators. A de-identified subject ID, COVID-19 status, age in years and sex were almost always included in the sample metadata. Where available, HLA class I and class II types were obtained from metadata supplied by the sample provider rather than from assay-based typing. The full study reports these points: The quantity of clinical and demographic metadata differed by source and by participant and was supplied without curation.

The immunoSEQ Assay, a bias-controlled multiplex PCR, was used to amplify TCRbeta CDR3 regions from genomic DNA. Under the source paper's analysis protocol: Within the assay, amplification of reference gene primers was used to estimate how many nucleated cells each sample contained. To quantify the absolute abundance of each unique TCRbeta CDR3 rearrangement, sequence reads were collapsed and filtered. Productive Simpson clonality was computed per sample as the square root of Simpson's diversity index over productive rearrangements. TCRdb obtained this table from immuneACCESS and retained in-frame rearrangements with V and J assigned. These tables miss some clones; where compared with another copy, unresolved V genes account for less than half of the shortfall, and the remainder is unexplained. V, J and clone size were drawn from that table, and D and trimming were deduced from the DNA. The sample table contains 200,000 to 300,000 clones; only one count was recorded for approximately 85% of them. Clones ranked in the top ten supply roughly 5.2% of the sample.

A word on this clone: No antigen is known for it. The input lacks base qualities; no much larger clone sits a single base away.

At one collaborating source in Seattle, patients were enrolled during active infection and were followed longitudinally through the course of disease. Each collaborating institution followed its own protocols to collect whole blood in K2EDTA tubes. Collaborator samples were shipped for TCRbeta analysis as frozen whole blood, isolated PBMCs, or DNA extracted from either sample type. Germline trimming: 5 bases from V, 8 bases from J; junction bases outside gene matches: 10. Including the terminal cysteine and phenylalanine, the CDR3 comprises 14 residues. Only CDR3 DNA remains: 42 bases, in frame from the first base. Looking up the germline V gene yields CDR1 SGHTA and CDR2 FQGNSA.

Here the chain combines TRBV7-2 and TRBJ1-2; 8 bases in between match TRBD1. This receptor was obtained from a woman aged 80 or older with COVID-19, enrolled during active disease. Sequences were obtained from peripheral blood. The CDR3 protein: CASSPTQGAQGYTF. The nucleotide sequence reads TGTGCCAGCAGCCCTACCCAGGGGGCGCAAGGCTACACCTTC.